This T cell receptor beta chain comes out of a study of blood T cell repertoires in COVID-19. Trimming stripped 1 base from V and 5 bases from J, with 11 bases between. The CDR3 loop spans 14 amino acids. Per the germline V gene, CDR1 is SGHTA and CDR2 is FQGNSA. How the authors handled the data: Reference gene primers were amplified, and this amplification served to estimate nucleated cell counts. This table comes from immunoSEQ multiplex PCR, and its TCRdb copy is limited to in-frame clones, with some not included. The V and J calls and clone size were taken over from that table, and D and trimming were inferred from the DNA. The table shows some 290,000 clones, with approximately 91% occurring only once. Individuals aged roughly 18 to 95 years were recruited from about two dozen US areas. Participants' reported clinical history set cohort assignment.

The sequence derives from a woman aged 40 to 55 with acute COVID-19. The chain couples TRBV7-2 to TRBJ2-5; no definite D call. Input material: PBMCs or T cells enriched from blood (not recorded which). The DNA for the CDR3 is TGTGCCAGCAGCTTAGGTCTTTCCGTGGAGACCCAGTACTTC. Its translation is CASSLGLSVETQYF.